This TCR beta chain was captured by sequencing in a study of blood T cell repertoires in COVID-19. Study at large: Acute and convalescent COVID-19 specimens originated in the United States, Italy and Spain. PBMCs, B-cell-depleted T cells, or T cells provided the cDNA or gDNA that made up the material.

Per the original methods: Nucleated cell number was recorded as an estimate derived from reference gene primer amplification. Data came from immunoSEQ multiplex PCR; TCRdb stores just in-frame clones and leaves some out. V, J and clone size derive from that table, while D and trimming were established from the DNA sequence. The sample contains 130,000 to 150,000 clones, 81% of which appear only once. V lost 4 bases and J lost 1, with 5 bases in between. Germline V lookup: CDR1 SGDLS, CDR2 YYNGEE. There are 13 residues in the CDR3. This sequence joins TRBV9 and TRBJ2-2; unclear D gene. Sequenced sample: peripheral blood. The receptor comes from a human donor with acute or convalescent COVID-19. The donor label of this sample is uncertain. DNA for the CDR3: TGTGCCAGCAGCAGAGTGAACACCGGGGAGCTGTTTTTT. It specifies CASSRVNTGELFF.